The entry below gives a single T cell receptor beta chain sequence along with its context. This record belongs to a study of shared T cell receptors in the human thymus. Between the trimmed V and J ends, which lost 4 bases and 3 bases, there was a span of 19 bases. This CDR3 contains 16 residues. Germline CDR1 SGHNT, CDR2 YYREEE (reference sequence). Sequencing was performed with immunoSEQ multiplex PCR; in TCRdb, only in-frame clones are kept and a portion is missing. This sample has roughly 710,000 clones, with 70% to 90% found just once. This sample was shared with a second study, whose subject was human thymus T cells. This second study notes: Resections were taken during corrective heart surgery, and the thymus tissue came from these.

The chain joins TRBV5-4 to TRBJ1-1, with D possibly TRBD1 on 6 matching bases. This sequence was found in a girl under three years old with a congenital heart defect. Input material: thymocytes. The CDR3 loop reads CASSPPQTGLHTEAFF. The CDR3 region has the DNA TGTGCCAGCAGCCCGCCGCAGACAGGACTTCACACTGAAGCTTTCTTT.